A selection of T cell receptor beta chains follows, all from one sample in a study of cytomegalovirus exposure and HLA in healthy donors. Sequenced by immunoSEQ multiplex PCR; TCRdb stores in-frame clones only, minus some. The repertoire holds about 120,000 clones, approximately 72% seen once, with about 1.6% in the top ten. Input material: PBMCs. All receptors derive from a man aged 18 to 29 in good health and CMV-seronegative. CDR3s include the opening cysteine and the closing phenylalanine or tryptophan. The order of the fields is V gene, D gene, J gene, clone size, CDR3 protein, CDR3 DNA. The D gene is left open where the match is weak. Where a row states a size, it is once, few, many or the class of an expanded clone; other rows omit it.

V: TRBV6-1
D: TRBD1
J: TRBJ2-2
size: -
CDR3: CASSDGTATGELFF
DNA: TGTGCCAGCAGTGACGGGACAGCTACCGGGGAGCTGTTTTTT

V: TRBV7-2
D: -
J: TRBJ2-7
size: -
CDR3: CASSLALHEQYF
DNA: TGTGCCAGCAGCTTAGCGCTTCACGAGCAGTACTTC

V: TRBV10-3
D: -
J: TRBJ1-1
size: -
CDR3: CAISELGREDTEAFF
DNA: TGTGCCATCAGTGAGTTGGGGAGGGAGGACACTGAAGCTTTCTTT

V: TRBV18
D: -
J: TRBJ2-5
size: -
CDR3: CASSPIQETQYF
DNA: TGTGCCAGCTCACCTATACAAGAGACCCAGTACTTC

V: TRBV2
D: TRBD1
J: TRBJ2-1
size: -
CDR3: CASREGTGASNEQFF
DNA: TGTGCCAGCAGGGAGGGGACAGGGGCGTCGAATGAGCAGTTCTTC

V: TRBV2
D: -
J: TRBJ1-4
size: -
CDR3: CASSVGGPTEKLFF
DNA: TGTGCCAGCAGCGTGGGGGGGCCCACTGAAAAACTGTTTTTT

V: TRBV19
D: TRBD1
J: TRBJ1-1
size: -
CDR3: CASRGQGLLAEAFF
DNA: TGTGCCAGTAGAGGACAGGGGCTCCTGGCTGAAGCTTTCTTT

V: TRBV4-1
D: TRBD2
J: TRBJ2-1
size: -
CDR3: CASSQAGTSGTNEQFF
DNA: TGCGCCAGCAGCCAAGCCGGGACTAGCGGGACCAATGAGCAGTTCTTC

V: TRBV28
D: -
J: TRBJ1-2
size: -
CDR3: CASSLRSGGGYTF
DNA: TGTGCCAGCAGTTTAAGATCCGGAGGGGGCTACACCTTC

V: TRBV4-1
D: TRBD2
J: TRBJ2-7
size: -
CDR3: CASSQPSRGDEQYF
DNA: TGCGCCAGCAGCCAACCATCCCGGGGGGACGAGCAGTACTTC

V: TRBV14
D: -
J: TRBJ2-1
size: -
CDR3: CASSQDRTLYNEQFF
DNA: TGTGCCAGCAGCCAAGATCGGACTCTCTACAATGAGCAGTTCTTC

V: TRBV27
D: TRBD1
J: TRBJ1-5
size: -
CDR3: CASSPWTGNQPQHF
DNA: TGTGCCAGCAGTCCCTGGACAGGGAACCAGCCCCAGCATTTT

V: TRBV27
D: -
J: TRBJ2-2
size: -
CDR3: CASLEYGGNTGELFF
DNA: TGTGCCAGCCTCGAGTATGGCGGGAACACCGGGGAGCTGTTTTTT

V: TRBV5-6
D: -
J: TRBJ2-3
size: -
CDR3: CASSFIVAGTQYF
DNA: TGTGCCAGCAGCTTCATCGTGGCAGGTACGCAGTATTTT

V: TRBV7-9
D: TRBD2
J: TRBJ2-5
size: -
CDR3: CASSLRTSGVETQYF
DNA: TGTGCCAGCAGCTTAAGGACTAGCGGGGTAGAGACCCAGTACTTC

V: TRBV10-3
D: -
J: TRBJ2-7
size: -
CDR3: CAISESFQKYEQYF
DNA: TGTGCCATCAGTGAGTCGTTCCAAAAATACGAGCAGTACTTC

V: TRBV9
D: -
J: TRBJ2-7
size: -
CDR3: CASSVEGVYEQYF
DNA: TGTGCCAGCAGCGTAGAAGGGGTTTACGAGCAGTACTTC

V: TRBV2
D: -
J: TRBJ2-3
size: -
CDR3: CASSGDIFDTQYF
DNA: TGTGCCAGCAGTGGGGACATTTTCGATACGCAGTATTTT

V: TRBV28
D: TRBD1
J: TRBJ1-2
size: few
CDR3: CATMGQDYGYTF
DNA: TGTGCCACAATGGGACAGGACTATGGCTACACCTTC

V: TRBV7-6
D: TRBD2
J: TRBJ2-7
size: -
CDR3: CASSLDSGGTSYEQYF
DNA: TGTGCCAGCAGCTTAGATTCCGGGGGGACCTCCTACGAGCAGTACTTC

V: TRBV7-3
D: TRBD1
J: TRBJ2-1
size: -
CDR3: CASSLGIATGPYNEQFF
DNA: TGTGCCAGCAGCTTAGGGATAGCGACAGGGCCCTACAATGAGCAGTTCTTC

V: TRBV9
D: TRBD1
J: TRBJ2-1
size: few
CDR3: CASSYGGQGASNEQFF
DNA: TGTGCCAGCAGCTATGGAGGACAGGGGGCTAGCAATGAGCAGTTCTTC

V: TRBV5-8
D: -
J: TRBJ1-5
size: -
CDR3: CASSLPGGQPQHF
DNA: TGTGCCAGCAGCCTACCGGGGGGTCAGCCCCAGCATTTT

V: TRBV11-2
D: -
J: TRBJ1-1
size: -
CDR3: CASSLRSGTEAFF
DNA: TGTGCCAGCAGCTTAAGGTCGGGGACTGAAGCTTTCTTT

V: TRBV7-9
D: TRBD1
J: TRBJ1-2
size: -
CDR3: CASSFGDSGYGYTF
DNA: TGTGCCAGCAGCTTCGGGGACAGTGGTTATGGCTACACCTTC

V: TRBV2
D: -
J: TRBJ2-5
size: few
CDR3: CASITGPGETQYF
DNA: TGTGCCAGCATCACAGGGCCCGGGGAGACCCAGTACTTC

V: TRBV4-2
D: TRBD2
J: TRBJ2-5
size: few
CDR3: CSSSPDREEGETQYF
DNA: TGTTCCAGCAGCCCAGACCGGGAGGAGGGAGAGACCCAGTACTTC

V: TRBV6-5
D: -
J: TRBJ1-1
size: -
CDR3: CASSYSRLEGVAFF
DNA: TGTGCCAGCAGTTACTCGAGGTTGGAGGGTGTAGCTTTCTTT

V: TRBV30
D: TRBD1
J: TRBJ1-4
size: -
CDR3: CAYHLQGQTNEKLFF
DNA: TGTGCCTACCACCTTCAGGGACAGACTAATGAAAAACTGTTTTTT

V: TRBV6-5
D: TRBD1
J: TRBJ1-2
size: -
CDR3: CASRPPPGQGCGYTF
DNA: TGTGCCAGCAGGCCACCCCCGGGACAGGGGTGTGGCTACACCTTC

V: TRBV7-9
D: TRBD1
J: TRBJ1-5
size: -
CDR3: CASSLGLDRVQPQHF
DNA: TGTGCCAGCAGCTTAGGATTGGACAGGGTTCAGCCCCAGCATTTT

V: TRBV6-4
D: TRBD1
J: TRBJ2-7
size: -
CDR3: CASRGLRDRVHEQYF
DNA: TGTGCCAGCAGGGGCCTTCGGGACAGGGTCCACGAGCAGTACTTC

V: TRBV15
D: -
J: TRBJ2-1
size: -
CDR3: CATSRRDLYNEQFF
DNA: TGTGCCACCAGCAGGCGGGACCTCTACAATGAGCAGTTCTTC

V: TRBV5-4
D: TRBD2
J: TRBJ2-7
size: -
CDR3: CASSLVLAGRTYEQYF
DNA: TGTGCCAGCAGCTTGGTACTAGCGGGAAGAACCTACGAGCAGTACTTC